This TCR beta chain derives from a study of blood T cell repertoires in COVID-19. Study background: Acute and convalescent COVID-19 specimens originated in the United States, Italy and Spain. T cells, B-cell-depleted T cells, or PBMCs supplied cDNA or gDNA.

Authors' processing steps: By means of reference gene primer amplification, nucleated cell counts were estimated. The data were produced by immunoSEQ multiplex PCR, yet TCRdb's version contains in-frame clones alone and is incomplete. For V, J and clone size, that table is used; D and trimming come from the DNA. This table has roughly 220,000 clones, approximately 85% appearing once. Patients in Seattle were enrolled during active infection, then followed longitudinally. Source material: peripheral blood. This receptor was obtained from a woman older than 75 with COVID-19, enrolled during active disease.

In nucleotides, the CDR3 is TGTGCCGGGGCTGTGGCTGCGAACACCGGGGAGCTGTTTTTT. Residues: CAGAVAANTGELFF. J is TRBJ2-2 and V is TRBV19, with TRBD1 as a possible D gene (5 bases). V lost 11 bases and J lost 0, with 13 bases in between. Germline CDR1 is LNHDA and CDR2 is SQIVND (reference sequence). The CDR3 is made up of 14 amino acids.